The source of this T cell receptor (beta chain) is a study of OX40 agonist ivuxolimab in advanced cancers. Overall study context: Ivuxolimab, an agonistic anti-OX40 (CD134) antibody, was given to patients. Partial responses occurred in Three dose-escalation patients, one with hepatocellular carcinoma and two with cutaneous melanoma. Every patient in dose escalation had hepatocellular carcinoma, melanoma, renal cell or head and neck cancer. Study-wide results and caveats: Circulating CD4+ and CD8+ T cells showed clonal expansion by week 6 at 0.1 to 3.0 mg/kg.

A word on this clone: Its antigen remains unknown.

After removal of 4 bases from V and 6 bases from J, the junction contained 9 bases not matched to a gene. CDR3 length: 15 amino acids. The germline V gene encodes CDR1 SGHRS and CDR2 YFSETQ. The data were produced by immunoSEQ multiplex PCR, yet TCRdb's version contains in-frame clones alone and is incomplete. The sample shows tens of thousands of clones, about 90% of them seen only once. The receptor was isolated from an adult with an advanced solid tumor such as melanoma, head and neck, liver or kidney cancer. The sequenced sample was CD4+ or CD8+ T cells sorted from blood, obtained in a trial of the OX40 agonist ivuxolimab. The rearrangement joins TRBV5-1 to TRBJ2-2, with 7 bases identical to TRBD2. CDR3 amino acids: CASSRGGAVPGELFF. CDR3 nucleotides: TGCGCCAGCAGCCGGGGAGGGGCGGTCCCCGGGGAGCTGTTTTTT.